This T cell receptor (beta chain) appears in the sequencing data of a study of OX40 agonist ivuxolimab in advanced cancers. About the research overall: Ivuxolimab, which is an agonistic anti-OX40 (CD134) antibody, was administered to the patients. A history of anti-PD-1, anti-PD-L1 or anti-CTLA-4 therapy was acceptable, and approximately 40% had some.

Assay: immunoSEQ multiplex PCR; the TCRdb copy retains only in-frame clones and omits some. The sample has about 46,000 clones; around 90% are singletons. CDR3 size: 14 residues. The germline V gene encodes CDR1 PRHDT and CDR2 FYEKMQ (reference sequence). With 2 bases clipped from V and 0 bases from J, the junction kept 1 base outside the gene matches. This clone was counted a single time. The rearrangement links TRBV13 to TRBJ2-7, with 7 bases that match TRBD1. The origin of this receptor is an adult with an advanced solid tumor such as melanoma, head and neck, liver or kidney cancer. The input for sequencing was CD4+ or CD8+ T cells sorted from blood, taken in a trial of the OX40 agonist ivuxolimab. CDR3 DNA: TGTGCCAGCAGCTTAAGGGACAGCTCCTACGAGCAGTACTTC. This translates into CASSLRDSSYEQYF.